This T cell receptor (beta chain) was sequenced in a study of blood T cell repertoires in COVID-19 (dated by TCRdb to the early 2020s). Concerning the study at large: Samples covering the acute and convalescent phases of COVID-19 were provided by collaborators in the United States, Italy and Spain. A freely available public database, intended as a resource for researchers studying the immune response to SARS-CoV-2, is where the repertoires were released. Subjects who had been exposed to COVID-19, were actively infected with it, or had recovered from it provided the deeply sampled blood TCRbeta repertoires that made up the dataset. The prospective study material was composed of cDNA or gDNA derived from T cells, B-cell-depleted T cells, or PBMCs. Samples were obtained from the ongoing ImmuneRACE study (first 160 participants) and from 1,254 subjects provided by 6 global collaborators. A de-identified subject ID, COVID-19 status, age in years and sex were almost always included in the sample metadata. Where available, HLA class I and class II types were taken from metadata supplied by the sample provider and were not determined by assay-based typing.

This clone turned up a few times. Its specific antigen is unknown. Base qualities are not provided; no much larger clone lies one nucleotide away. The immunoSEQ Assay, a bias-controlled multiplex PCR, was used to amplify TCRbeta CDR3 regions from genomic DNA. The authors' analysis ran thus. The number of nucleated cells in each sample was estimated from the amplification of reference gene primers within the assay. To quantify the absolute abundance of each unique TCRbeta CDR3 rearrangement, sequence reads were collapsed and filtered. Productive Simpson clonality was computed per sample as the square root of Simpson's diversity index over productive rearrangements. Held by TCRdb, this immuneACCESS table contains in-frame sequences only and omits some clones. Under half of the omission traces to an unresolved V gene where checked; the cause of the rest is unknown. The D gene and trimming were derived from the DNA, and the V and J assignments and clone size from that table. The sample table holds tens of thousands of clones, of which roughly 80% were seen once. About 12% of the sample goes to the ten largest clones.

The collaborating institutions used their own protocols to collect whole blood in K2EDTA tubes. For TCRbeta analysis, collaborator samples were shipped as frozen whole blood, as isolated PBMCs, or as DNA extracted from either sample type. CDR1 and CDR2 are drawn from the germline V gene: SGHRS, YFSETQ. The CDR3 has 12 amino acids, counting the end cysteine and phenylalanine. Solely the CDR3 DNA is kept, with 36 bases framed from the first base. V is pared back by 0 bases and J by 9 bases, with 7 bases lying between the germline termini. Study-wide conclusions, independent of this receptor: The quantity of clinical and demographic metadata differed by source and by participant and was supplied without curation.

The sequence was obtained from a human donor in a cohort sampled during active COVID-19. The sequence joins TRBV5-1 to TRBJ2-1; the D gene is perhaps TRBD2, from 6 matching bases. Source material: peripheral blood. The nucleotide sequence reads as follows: TGCGCCAGCAGCTTGGACGGGGGTGAGCAGTTCTTC. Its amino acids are CASSLDGGEQFF.